Below are 19 T cell receptor beta chains sequenced from a single sample in a study of shared clonotypes between healthy human individuals. Clones were sequenced by immunoSEQ multiplex PCR, and TCRdb holds only the in-frame ones, with some missing. The data contain around 1,900,000 clones, 93% of them singletons. Cells designated naive CD8 were CD45RO-negative and were positively selected for CCR7, with terminally differentiated effector memory CD45RA+ cells excluded. The sample taken for sequencing was naive CD8+ T cells from PBMCs. Source of these receptors: a man aged 18 to 30 in good health. Some clones in this sample may be carry-over from other donors' samples.

V and J are TRBV30 and TRBJ2-5, with 8 positions matching TRBD1. This CDR3 spans 12 amino acids. The germline V gene encodes CDR1 GTSNPN and CDR2 SVGIG (reference sequence). V gave up 5 bases and J gave up 8 bases; unmatched junction bases: 7. CDR3 loop: CAWDRGPETQYF. CDR3 nucleotides: TGTGCCTGGGACAGGGGCCCGGAAACCCAGTACTTC. The full variable domain, in which reference TRBV30 and TRBJ2-5 provide the parts outside the CDR3, is SQTIHQWPATLVQPVGSPLSLECTVEGTSNPNLYWYRQAAGRGLQLLFYSVGIGQISSEVPQNLSASRPQDRQFILSSKKLLLSDSGFYLCAWDRGPETQYFGPGTRLLVL.

DNA of the CDR3: TGCGCCAGCAGCCAAGAGGGTATATCCTACGAGCAGTACTTC. Encoded protein: CASSQEGISYEQYF. The chain carries TRBV4-1 and TRBJ2-7; no clear D. The ends were cut back, 0 bases at V and 1 base at J, with 7 bases in the middle. This CDR3 region has 14 residues. Germline CDR1 MGHRA, CDR2 YSYEKL.

This clone occurred once. This sequence joins TRBV11-2 and TRBJ2-1; possible D gene TRBD2, 7 bases. The CDR3 spans 18 residues. Per germline, CDR1 SGHAT and CDR2 FQNNGV. V was shortened by 6 bases and J by 6 bases, with 27 bases between the two germline ends. This CDR3 is CASSKRTTGPRGGNEQFF. The CDR3, as DNA: TGTGCCAGCAGTAAGAGGACTACCGGTCCTAGGGGGGGCAATGAGCAGTTCTTC.

The V and J genes are TRBV7-6 and TRBJ1-1; no definite D call. The CDR3 runs 13 residues. CDR1 is SGHVS and CDR2 is FNYEAQ in the germline V gene. V shed 3 bases and J shed 5 bases, with 10 bases lying between them. The CDR3 spells CASSLFGQTEAFF. The CDR3 bases are TGTGCCAGCAGCTTGTTTGGCCAGACTGAAGCTTTCTTT. Drawing the rest from reference TRBV7-6 and TRBJ1-1, the complete variable domain is GAGVSQSPRYKVTKRGQDVALRCDPISGHVSLYWYRQALGQGPEFLTYFNYEAQQDKSGLPNDRFSAERPEGSISTLTIQRTEQRDSAMYRCASSLFGQTEAFFGQGTRLTVV.

The chain couples TRBV7-6 to TRBJ2-3; 8 positions agree with TRBD1. The V segment lost 5 bases and the J segment 6 bases; nucleotides outside the gene matches: 7. The germline V gene has CDR1 SGHVS and CDR2 FNYEAQ. This CDR3 has 14 residues. The CDR3 DNA sequence: TGTGCCAGCAGCAACCAACAGGGGGTTGATACGCAGTATTTT. Protein sequence: CASSNQQGVDTQYF.

The rearrangement joins TRBV10-2 to TRBJ1-3; the D is unclear. V was pared by 9 bases and J by 0 bases, with 15 bases between. Per the germline V gene, CDR1 is WSHSY and CDR2 is SAAADI. The CDR3 covers 15 residues. CDR3 in DNA: TGCGCCAGTATGGGCGGACCGAACTCTGGAAACACCATATATTTT. Its protein is CASMGGPNSGNTIYF.

The chain links TRBV28 to TRBJ2-1; maybe TRBD2 (6 bases). The germline V and J ends were trimmed by 6 bases and 2 bases, with 17 bases remaining between them. The CDR3 loop spans 16 amino acids. Germline lookup yields CDR1 MDHEN and CDR2 SYDVKM. The CDR3 DNA is TGTGCCAGCAGACGTCAAAGGGAGGTCACCTACAATGAGCAGTTCTTC. Translation: CASRRQREVTYNEQFF.

As concerns this clone: Other DNA sequences in the sample encode the same CDR3. J is TRBJ2-5 and V is TRBV7-9; D gene uncertain. Per germline, CDR1 SEHNR and CDR2 FQNEAQ (reference sequence). V was pared by 1 base and J by 2 bases, with 5 bases between. CDR3 length equals 13 residues. Written as DNA, the CDR3 is TGTGCCAGCAGCTTAGGGCAACAAGAGACCCAGTACTTC. It codes for CASSLGQQETQYF.

This sequence joins TRBV6-1 and TRBJ2-1; 10 bases match TRBD2. The CDR3 is 17 residues long. Germline CDR1 reads MNHNS; CDR2 reads SASEGT. V shed 4 bases, J shed 0 bases, and the junction held 6 bases outside the gene matches. As DNA, the CDR3 is TGTGCCAGCAGTGTCCGACTAGCGGGTTCCTCCTACAATGAGCAGTTCTTC. It encodes CASSVRLAGSSYNEQFF.

This rearrangement joins TRBV11-2 to TRBJ2-7; D ambiguous. The ends were cut back, 1 base at V and 3 bases at J, with 19 bases in the middle. There are 17 residues in the CDR3. Germline CDR1 is SGHAT and CDR2 is FQNNGV. The CDR3 DNA follows: TGTGCCAGCAGCTTAGCGGTTAGCCGAAACCCTTACTACGAGCAGTACTTC. Its protein is CASSLAVSRNPYYEQYF.

This chain joins TRBV28 and TRBJ2-1, with 7 positions matching TRBD2. The CDR3 sequence is 15 residues long. V gave up 2 bases and J gave up 3 bases; unmatched junction bases: 4. Germline values: CDR1 MDHEN, CDR2 SYDVKM. The CDR3 loop reads CASSLSGIIYNEQFF. CDR3 sequence (DNA): TGTGCCAGCAGTTTAAGCGGGATAATCTACAATGAGCAGTTCTTC.

The J gene is TRBJ2-1, the V gene TRBV7-9; D ambiguous. Germline V gives CDR1 SEHNR, CDR2 FQNEAQ (reference sequence). The CDR3 extends over 12 amino acids. V lost 2 bases, J lost 6 bases, and 5 bases lay in between. CDR3 loop: CASSLLTNEQFF. Written as DNA, the CDR3 is TGTGCCAGCAGCTTATTGACCAATGAGCAGTTCTTC.

This chain uses TRBV6-1 with TRBJ2-3; TRBD1 matches at 8 bases. Germline lookup yields CDR1 MNHNS and CDR2 SASEGT. V shed 2 bases, J shed 3 bases, and the junction held 4 bases outside the gene matches. The CDR3 runs 15 residues. CDR3 amino acids: CASSERQGRTDTQYF. DNA for the CDR3: TGTGCCAGCAGTGAACGACAGGGGAGAACAGATACGCAGTATTTT.

The genes are TRBV6-5 and TRBJ2-7; the D gene is possibly TRBD1 (6 bases). Trimming removed 4 bases at V and 2 bases at J, with 15 bases between. The CDR3 extends over 15 amino acids. Germline values: CDR1 MNHEY, CDR2 SVGAGI. The CDR3, as DNA: TGTGCCAGCAGTTTCCCGGGACAACCAACCTACGAGCAGTACTTC. This gives the protein CASSFPGQPTYEQYF.

The chain employs TRBV4-1 and TRBJ2-7; D is unclear. V lost 3 bases to trimming and J lost 3 bases, with 12 bases between them. The V gene's germline CDR1 is MGHRA and CDR2 YSYEKL. CDR3 length equals 14 residues. CDR3 coding DNA: TGCGCCAGCAGCCAGGGCACCAGGAACTACGAGCAGTACTTC. The encoded protein is CASSQGTRNYEQYF.

The chain has TRBV29-1 and TRBJ2-1; D gene ambiguous. Germline V gene lookup returns CDR1 SQVTM and CDR2 ANQGSEA. The V end lost 2 bases, the J end lost 4 bases, and 0 bases lay between the germline ends. There are 10 residues in the CDR3. CDR3 sequence: CSVEYNEQFF. CDR3 sequence (DNA): TGCAGCGTTGAATACAATGAGCAGTTCTTC.

This rearrangement joins TRBV29-1 to TRBJ2-5, with D perhaps TRBD1 (6 bases). Trimming pared 4 bases from V and 2 bases from J, leaving 17 bases between. CDR1 is SQVTM, CDR2 ANQGSEA, per germline. The CDR3 is 15 amino acids. The CDR3 nucleotides read TGCAGCGTTGTGGGGTTGGGACACATACAAGAGACCCAGTACTTC. It encodes CSVVGLGHIQETQYF. The full variable domain, in which reference TRBV29-1 and TRBJ2-5 provide the parts outside the CDR3, is SAVISQKPSRDICQRGTSLTIQCQVDSQVTMMFWYRQQPGQSLTLIATANQGSEATYESGFVIDKFPISRPNLTFSTLTVSNMSPEDSSIYLCSVVGLGHIQETQYFGPGTRLLVL.

The chain uses TRBV9 and TRBJ2-5; 12 positions agree with TRBD2. Per the germline V gene, CDR1 is SGDLS and CDR2 is YYNGEE. CDR3 length equals 18 residues. V lost 3 bases, J lost 6 bases, and 15 bases stayed unmatched. The CDR3 DNA sequence: TGTGCCAGCAGCGGGGGGGCCCAGGCTAGCGGGAGGGCGAAGACCCAGTACTTC. This codes for CASSGGAQASGRAKTQYF.

The chain recombines TRBV28 with TRBJ2-3; D could derive from TRBD1 or TRBD2 (5 bases each). V was pared by 5 bases and J by 4 bases, with 19 bases between. Germline V CDR1 and CDR2: MDHEN, SYDVKM. The CDR3 consists of 16 residues. The chain's CDR3 is CASSISPPGLADTQYF. The CDR3 DNA follows: TGTGCCAGCAGTATCTCCCCCCCGGGGCTCGCAGATACGCAGTATTTT.